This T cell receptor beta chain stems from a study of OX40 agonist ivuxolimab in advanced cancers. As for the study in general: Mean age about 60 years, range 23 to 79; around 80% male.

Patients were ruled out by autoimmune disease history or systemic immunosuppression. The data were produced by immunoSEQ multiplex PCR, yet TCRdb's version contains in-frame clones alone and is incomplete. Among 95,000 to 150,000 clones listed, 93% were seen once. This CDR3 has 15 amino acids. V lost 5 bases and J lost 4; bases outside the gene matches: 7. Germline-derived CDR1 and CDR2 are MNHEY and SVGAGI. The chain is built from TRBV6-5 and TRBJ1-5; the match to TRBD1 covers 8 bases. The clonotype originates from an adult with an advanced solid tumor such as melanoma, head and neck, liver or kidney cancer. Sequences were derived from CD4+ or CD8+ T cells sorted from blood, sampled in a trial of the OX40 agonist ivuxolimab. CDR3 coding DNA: TGTGCCAGCAGTCCCCTGGACAGGGAAAATCAGCCCCAGCATTTT. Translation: CASSPLDRENQPQHF.